The rows below give T cell receptor beta chains drawn from one sample of a study of blood T cell repertoires in COVID-19. Clones were sequenced by immunoSEQ multiplex PCR, and TCRdb holds only the in-frame ones, with some missing. The table has about 78,000 clones, under 80% seen once. Material for sequencing was peripheral blood. The source is a human donor in a cohort sampled during active COVID-19. The CDR3 runs from the conserved cysteine through the conserved F or W. The order of the fields is D gene, clone size, V gene, J gene, CDR3 DNA, CDR3 protein. D genes are given only for firm matches. Only part of the rows carry a size: once, few, many, or a class if the clone is expanded.

NA	NA	TRBV7-9	TRBJ2-6	TGTGCCAGCGCAGGGTCCTATAGGGGGGCCAACGTCCTGACTTTC	CASAGSYRGANVLTF
NA	NA	TRBV5-4	TRBJ2-7	TGTGCCAGCAGCCTGCCGGGACTGAGGCACGAGCAGTACTTC	CASSLPGLRHEQYF
NA	NA	TRBV2	TRBJ1-1	TGTGCCAGCAGTATCAGGGCAGCGAACACTGAAGCTTTCTTT	CASSIRAANTEAFF
TRBD2	NA	TRBV30	TRBJ2-7	TGTGCCTGGAGTGTACTGGCTAGCGGGGGCTGGAGCGAGCAGTACTTC	CAWSVLASGGWSEQYF
NA	NA	TRBV29-1	TRBJ2-1	TGCAGCGTTGGGTGGAGCAGGGGTGAGCAGTTCTTC	CSVGWSRGEQFF
TRBD2	NA	TRBV11-3	TRBJ2-5	TGTGCCAGCAGCTCCCGAAGTCGCGGGGGAATCCAAGAGACCCAGTACTTC	CASSSRSRGGIQETQYF
TRBD1	NA	TRBV10-3	TRBJ2-7	TGTGCCATCGGGGAGATAGGACAGGGGGCGGACGAGCAGTACTTC	CAIGEIGQGADEQYF
NA	NA	TRBV10-3	TRBJ1-6	TGTGCCATCAGTGAGACTGACAGGATAAATTCACCCCTCCACTTT	CAISETDRINSPLHF
NA	NA	TRBV5-6	TRBJ1-1	TGTGCCAGCAGCAGGACAGAGAACACTGAAGCTTTCTTT	CASSRTENTEAFF
TRBD2	few	TRBV7-7	TRBJ2-1	TGTGCCAGCAGCTCAGGACTAGCGGGGGCCAATGAGCAGTTCTTC	CASSSGLAGANEQFF
TRBD1	NA	TRBV19	TRBJ1-5	TGTGCCACGCAACAGGGGCGTCAGCCCCAGCATTTT	CATQQGRQPQHF
TRBD2	NA	TRBV11-3	TRBJ2-7	TGTGCCAGCAGCTCCCTGACTAGCGGGGGGTTTAGCTCCTACGAGCAGTACTTC	CASSSLTSGGFSSYEQYF
TRBD1	NA	TRBV11-3	TRBJ1-2	TGTGCCAGCAGCCCCTCGACAGGGAGAATCTATGGCTACACCTTC	CASSPSTGRIYGYTF
TRBD1	NA	TRBV5-1	TRBJ2-6	TGCGCCAGCAGCTCCGGGACAGGGGGCTCTGGGGCCAACGTCCTGACTTTC	CASSSGTGGSGANVLTF
NA	NA	TRBV6-2/TRBV6-3	TRBJ2-3	TGTGCCAGCAGTTACCACGCGGCTAACACAGATACGCAGTATTTT	CASSYHAANTDTQYF
TRBD1	NA	TRBV10-2	TRBJ1-1	TGCGCCAGCAGTGAGTTAAGTAGGACAGGGTTCATGAACACTGAAGCTTTCTTT	CASSELSRTGFMNTEAFF
TRBD1	NA	TRBV27	TRBJ1-2	TGTGCCAGCAAGAGCCTGGGACAGGGGGTTAGTTATGGCTACACCTTC	CASKSLGQGVSYGYTF
TRBD2	NA	TRBV7-2	TRBJ2-5	TGTGCCAGCAGCTTCCAGCGGGGGACCCAAGAGACCCAGTACTTC	CASSFQRGTQETQYF
NA	NA	TRBV7-7	TRBJ2-7	TGTGCCAGCAGCTCCCAATACCGGGACACTGAGCAGTACTTC	CASSSQYRDTEQYF
TRBD1	once	TRBV2	TRBJ2-3	TGTGCCAGCAGTGAGTCCGGGACAGGGGTCACAGATACGCAGTATTTT	CASSESGTGVTDTQYF
TRBD1	NA	TRBV2	TRBJ1-2	TGTGCCAGCAGCCAGGGGGCCGGGGGCTACACCTTC	CASSQGAGGYTF
NA	NA	TRBV2	TRBJ2-2	TGTGCCAGCAGACGATTGGCAGGGCGAACCGGGGAGCTGTTTTTT	CASRRLAGRTGELFF
NA	NA	TRBV7-9	TRBJ1-1	TGTGCCAGCAGCTTATATGTTCAGGGGCAGGCTTTCTTT	CASSLYVQGQAFF
NA	once	TRBV30	TRBJ1-4	TGTGCCTGGAGTGCAGGAGGGAACACTAATGAAAAACTGTTTTTT	CAWSAGGNTNEKLFF
NA	NA	TRBV5-1	TRBJ1-1	TGCGCCAGCAGCTCGGGTTCTACGAACACTGAAGCTTTCTTT	CASSSGSTNTEAFF
TRBD2	few	TRBV24-1	TRBJ2-1	TGTGCCACCAGTGATTCTAGCGGGGGGAACAATGAGCAGTTCTTC	CATSDSSGGNNEQFF